What follows are 21 T cell receptor beta chains derived from one specimen sequenced in a study of blood T cell repertoires in COVID-19. TCRdb keeps only in-frame clones here, not all; method: immunoSEQ multiplex PCR. The sample contains 63,000 or so clones, approximately 82% of which appear only once. The sequenced material came from peripheral blood. The origin of the receptors is an elderly man with active COVID-19.

The gene calls are TRBV9 and TRBJ2-4; 8 bases align to TRBD2. The trim removed 4 bases at V and 9 bases at J, leaving 9 bases unmatched. The CDR3 consists of 14 residues. Germline V gives CDR1 SGDLS, CDR2 YYNGEE. CDR3 amino acids: CASSFGTRGGIQYF. The CDR3 DNA reads as TGTGCCAGCAGCTTCGGGACTAGGGGTGGCATTCAGTACTTC.

This chain uses TRBV9 with TRBJ2-1, with 7 bases aligning to TRBD2. Germline CDR1 is SGDLS and CDR2 is YYNGEE. This CDR3 contains 15 residues. The J segment lost 5 bases and the V segment lost 6 bases, leaving 11 bases of the junction unmatched. The CDR3 region has the DNA TGTGCCAGCACCCCATGGACTAGTGGGAACAATGAGCAGTTCTTC. It codes for CASTPWTSGNNEQFF.

V usage is TRBV11-2 and J usage is TRBJ1-2, with D hard to call. This CDR3 has 12 amino acids. V was trimmed by 4 bases and J by 5 bases, leaving 8 bases between them. The germline CDR1 and CDR2 sequences are SGHAT and FQNNGV. CDR3 region: CASSSSSYGYTF. The CDR3 DNA sequence: TGTGCCAGCAGCTCTTCTTCGTATGGCTACACCTTC.

The rearrangement joins TRBV4-1 to TRBJ1-2; 7 positions agree with TRBD1. There are 14 residues in the CDR3. In germline, CDR1 is MGHRA, CDR2 YSYEKL. The V gene end was trimmed by 4 bases and the J gene end by 6 bases; junction bases not matched to a gene: 8. The CDR3 DNA reads as TGCGCCAGCAGCCGAGACAGGGCGGACGATGGCTACACCTTC. Its protein is CASSRDRADDGYTF.

This clone was seen at least ten times. This rearrangement joins TRBV7-9 to TRBJ1-2; D ambiguous. The germline V gene has CDR1 SEHNR and CDR2 FQNEAQ (reference sequence). Between the trimmed V and J ends, which lost 2 bases and 6 bases, there was a span of 10 bases. There are 13 residues in the CDR3. This CDR3 reads CASSLQVRHGYTF. CDR3 bases: TGTGCCAGCAGCTTACAGGTCCGCCATGGCTACACCTTC.

CDR3 residues: CASSLGQGANEQYF. The CDR3 region has the DNA TGCGCCAGCAGCCTCGGACAGGGGGCGAACGAGCAGTACTTC. The rearrangement links TRBV5-1 to TRBJ2-7, with 11 bases identical to TRBD1. Unmatched junction bases numbered 5, after V lost 4 bases and J lost 5 bases. The CDR3 sequence is 14 residues long. CDR1 is SGHRS, CDR2 YFSETQ, per germline.

The CDR3 here is CAISGGTGKEKLFF. For the CDR3, the DNA is TGTGCCATCAGTGGGGGGACAGGGAAGGAAAAACTGTTTTTT. V is TRBV10-3 and J is TRBJ1-4, with TRBD1 matching over 9 bases. The trim removed 4 bases at V and 8 bases at J, leaving 5 bases unmatched. Germline lookup yields CDR1 ENHRY and CDR2 SYGVKD. The CDR3 consists of 14 residues.

Remarks on this clone: Other DNA sequences within the sample encode an identical CDR3. The chain is built from TRBV27 and TRBJ1-2; 7 positions match TRBD1. The CDR3 contains 16 residues. The V segment lost 0 bases and the J segment 4 bases; nucleotides outside the gene matches: 8. The germline V gene encodes CDR1 MNHEY and CDR2 SMNVEV (reference sequence). Written as DNA, the CDR3 is TGTGCCAGCAGTTTATCGAGGACGGGACAGTTCTATGGCTACACCTTC. Translation gives CASSLSRTGQFYGYTF.

V gene TRBV6-5 combines with J gene TRBJ2-7, with a tentative D call TRBD2 (6 bases). CDR1 is MNHEY and CDR2 is SVGAGI in the germline V gene. V was pared by 5 bases and J by 0 bases, with 11 bases between. The CDR3 sequence is 14 residues long. CDR3 in DNA: TGTGCCAGCAGTCCCGGCGGGAACTCCTACGAGCAGTACTTC. The encoded protein is CASSPGGNSYEQYF.

V gene TRBV18 combines with J gene TRBJ2-5; 7 nucleotides line up with TRBD1. In germline, CDR1 is KGHSH, CDR2 LQKENI. V trimming: 0 bases; J trimming: 3 bases; junction bases outside the gene matches: 1. The CDR3 extends over 14 amino acids. CDR3 residues: CASSPPGQKETQYF. In DNA form, the CDR3 reads TGTGCCAGCTCACCACCGGGACAGAAAGAGACCCAGTACTTC. The full variable domain, with the rest looked up from reference TRBV18 and TRBJ2-5, is NAGVMQNPRHLVRRRGQEARLRCSPMKGHSHVYWYRQLPEEGLKFMVYLQKENIIDESGMPKERFSAEFPKEGPSILRIQQVVRGDSAAYFCASSPPGQKETQYFGPGTRLLVL.

The V call is TRBV4-3, the J call TRBJ1-3; 8 bases are shared with TRBD1. Trimming took 0 bases from V and 7 from J; bases not matched to a gene: 5. Germline V gene sequence: CDR1 LGHNA, CDR2 YSLEER. The CDR3 runs 15 residues. CDR3 DNA sequence: TGCGCCAGCAGCCAAGACCGCAGGGGGCTCAACACCATATATTTT. This encodes CASSQDRRGLNTIYF.

This clone was counted between two and nine times. This chain uses TRBV7-6 with TRBJ1-1; D unresolved. Germline CDR1 is SGHVS and CDR2 is FNYEAQ. V lost 4 bases to trimming and J lost 5 bases, with 8 bases between them. The CDR3 totals 12 residues. CDR3 protein: CASSSGRTEAFF. The CDR3 DNA reads TGTGCCAGCAGCTCTGGTCGGACTGAAGCTTTCTTT.

The chain is built from TRBV7-2 and TRBJ1-1; 11 nucleotides match TRBD1. This CDR3 has 16 amino acids. Germline trimming cut 5 bases from V and 1 base from J; bases unmatched to any gene: 6. Germline CDR1 reads SGHTA; CDR2 reads FQGNSA. The CDR3: CASSRDRGRQNTEAFF. The CDR3 nucleotides are TGTGCCAGCAGCCGGGACAGGGGGAGGCAGAACACTGAAGCTTTCTTT.

CDR3 sequence reads: CASSVGGAPGNSPLHF. The CDR3 nucleotides read TGTGCCAGCAGCGTGGGGGGGGCCCCGGGGAATTCACCCCTCCACTTT. This rearrangement joins TRBV9 to TRBJ1-6; a weak D match, TRBD1 (6 bases). Germline V gene lookup returns CDR1 SGDLS and CDR2 YYNGEE. The V and J ends lost 2 bases and 7 bases respectively, with 16 bases between them. CDR3 length equals 16 residues.

The chain recombines TRBV4-3 with TRBJ1-4; 7 nucleotides agree with TRBD1. The CDR3 is 19 residues long. The V and J ends lost 0 bases and 8 bases, in that order; junction bases with no gene match: 18. Germline V gives CDR1 LGHNA, CDR2 YSLEER. CDR3 nucleotides: TGCGCCAGCAGCCAAGACTTCGTCGTACAGGGGAAACGAAGGGAAAAACTGTTTTTT. Residues: CASSQDFVVQGKRREKLFF.

V is TRBV10-3 and J is TRBJ2-2; D not resolved. CDR1 and CDR2 from the germline V gene are ENHRY and SYGVKD. The length of the CDR3 is 13 residues. The germline V and J ends were trimmed by 3 bases and 1 base, with 3 bases remaining between them. The DNA of the CDR3 is TGTGCCATCAGTGATCGGAACACCGGGGAGCTGTTTTTT. Its translation is CAISDRNTGELFF.

The chain employs TRBV5-1 and TRBJ2-3; unclear D gene. Germline V gene sequence: CDR1 SGHRS, CDR2 YFSETQ. V was cut by 0 bases and J by 2 bases, with 10 bases left in between. CDR3 length: 15 amino acids. CDR3 sequence reads: CASSLASGFTDTQYF. The CDR3 coding sequence is TGCGCCAGCAGCTTGGCCTCAGGTTTCACAGATACGCAGTATTTT.

V and J are TRBV4-2 and TRBJ2-3, with D perhaps TRBD2 (6 bases). This CDR3 region has 14 residues. Trimming pared 4 bases from V and 6 bases from J, leaving 14 bases between. Germline CDR1 and CDR2: LGHNA and YNFKEQ. CDR3 DNA: TGTGCCAGCAGCCCTACGGAGGGCCGGGATACGCAGTATTTT. Its translation is CASSPTEGRDTQYF.

This chain links TRBV29-1 with TRBJ1-1; D may be TRBD1 (5 bases). Germline V gives CDR1 SQVTM, CDR2 ANQGSEA. The V and J ends lost 7 bases and 10 bases respectively, with 19 bases between them. The CDR3 has 12 amino acids. The CDR3 DNA reads TGCAGCGCCTCGAAGTCAGCCGGGGGAGCTTTCTTT. It is translated as CSASKSAGGAFF.

The chain joins TRBV5-1 to TRBJ2-1; 10 nucleotides line up with TRBD1. With V trimmed by 1 base and J by 5 bases, 3 bases remained unmatched. Germline V gene sequence: CDR1 SGHRS, CDR2 YFSETQ. The CDR3 has 15 amino acids. The CDR3 here is CASSLRTGGNNEQFF. For the CDR3, the DNA is TGCGCCAGCAGCTTGCGGACAGGGGGTAACAATGAGCAGTTCTTC. The variable domain in full, with the rest retrieved from reference TRBV5-1 and TRBJ2-1, is KAGVTQTPRYLIKTRGQQVTLSCSPISGHRSVSWYQQTPGQGLQFLFEYFSETQRNKGNFPGRFSGRQFSNSRSEMNVSTLELGDSALYLCASSLRTGGNNEQFFGPGTRLTVL.

The V call is TRBV7-2, the J call TRBJ2-1; D is perhaps TRBD1 (5 bases). V was trimmed by 8 bases and J by 5 bases, leaving 13 bases between them. Germline CDR1 is SGHTA and CDR2 is FQGNSA. The CDR3 is 13 residues long. CDR3 loop: CASGAWGNNEQFF. The CDR3 DNA reads as TGTGCCAGCGGGGCCTGGGGAAACAATGAGCAGTTCTTC.